These 20 T cell receptor beta chains originate from one sample sequenced in a study of response to subunit inactivated influenza vaccine. TCRdb redid the calling of the RT-PCR reads with MiXCR, one entry per CDR3 protein. The sample holds almost 600,000 distinct CDR3 sequences, approximately 15% seen once. Material: PBMCs from blood, obtained 12 days after vaccination. The origin of the receptors is a man aged 45-65 years who received an inactivated influenza vaccine.

The genes are TRBV7-9 and TRBJ2-2; TRBD1 matches at 8 bases. Trimming removed 3 bases from V and 5 bases from J; junction bases left unmatched: 11. Germline CDR1 reads SEHNR; CDR2 reads FQNEAQ (reference sequence). This CDR3 has 17 residues. The chain's CDR3 is CASSLPRRQGYTGELFF. DNA for the CDR3: TGTGCCAGCAGCTTGCCAAGGAGACAGGGGTATACCGGGGAGCTGTTTTTT.

The V call is TRBV15, the J call TRBJ1-1, with D possibly being TRBD1 (6 bases). This CDR3 contains 16 residues. Germline V gives CDR1 LNHNV, CDR2 YYDKDF (reference sequence). Trimming cost V 1 base and J 0 bases, with 12 bases left between them. In DNA, the CDR3 is TGTGCCACCAGCAGAGGAGGACAGTTCCTGAACACTGAAGCTTTCTTT. It yields the protein CATSRGGQFLNTEAFF.

This clonotype was seen a handful of times. This chain uses TRBV6-2 or TRBV6-3 with TRBJ2-2, with a tentative D call TRBD2 (7 bases). The CDR3 runs 16 residues. Germline values: CDR1 MNHEY, CDR2 SVGEGT. V was cut by 2 bases and J by 4 bases, with 14 bases left in between. CDR3 protein: CASSYGSGGLTGELFF. As DNA, the CDR3 is TGTGCCAGCAGTTACGGTTCGGGGGGCCTCACCGGGGAGCTGTTTTTT.

In its sample, this clonotype was seen a few times. As DNA, the CDR3 is TGTGCCACCAGTCCCGGGCCCGCCTACGAGCAGTACTTC. Encoded protein: CATSPGPAYEQYF. The chain links TRBV24-1 to TRBJ2-7, with unresolved D. Trimming shortened V by 6 bases and J by 2 bases, and 10 bases separated the two germline ends. The CDR3 runs 13 residues. Germline V lookup: CDR1 KGHDR, CDR2 SFDVKD.

The chain has TRBV7-9 and TRBJ1-2, with 8 bases that match TRBD1. V lost 6 bases and J lost 3; bases outside the gene matches: 9. The CDR3 totals 15 residues. Germline CDR1 and CDR2: SEHNR and FQNEAQ (reference sequence). DNA of the CDR3: TGTGCCAGCAGGCACCGACAGGGGTTGGACTATGGCTACACCTTC. Translation gives CASRHRQGLDYGYTF.

The chain combines TRBV7-7 with TRBJ2-5; the D gene is possibly TRBD2 (5 bases). This CDR3 has 13 residues. Germline loops: CDR1 SSHAT, CDR2 FNYEAQ (reference sequence). V was clipped by 6 bases and J by 5 bases, with 13 bases between them. CDR3: CASSYGLPETQYF. CDR3 bases: TGTGCCAGCAGTTACGGACTCCCCGAGACCCAGTACTTC.

The rearrangement joins TRBV15 to TRBJ2-7, with 9 bases fitting TRBD1. V was pared by 3 bases and J by 3 bases, with 9 bases of the junction left unmatched. Germline CDR1 and CDR2: LNHNV and YYDKDF (reference sequence). The length of the CDR3 is 16 residues. CDR3 sequence (DNA): TGTGCCACCAGCAGCGGCCCGGGACAGGGAATCTACGAGCAGTACTTC. Translation: CATSSGPGQGIYEQYF.

This clonotype was seen more than once but under ten times. The chain is built from TRBV29-1 and TRBJ2-5; maybe TRBD1 (5 bases). The CDR3 spans 15 residues. Per the germline V gene, CDR1 is SQVTM and CDR2 is ANQGSEA. Trimming pared 6 bases from V and 0 bases from J, leaving 17 bases between. The CDR3 loop is CSVTVGRAYQETQYF. DNA for the CDR3: TGCAGCGTCACCGTAGGCAGGGCCTACCAAGAGACCCAGTACTTC.

J is TRBJ2-7 and V is TRBV27; possibly TRBD1 for D (6 bases). The V end was cut by 7 bases, the J end by 7 bases, with 20 bases between. This CDR3 spans 14 amino acids. In germline, CDR1 is MNHEY, CDR2 SMNVEV (reference sequence). The CDR3 loop is CASKSGTRALEQYF. CDR3 DNA sequence: TGTGCCAGCAAGTCCGGGACAAGGGCTTTGGAGCAGTACTTC.

This sequence joins TRBV5-6 and TRBJ2-5; tentative D call: TRBD2 (6 bases). The V end was cut by 0 bases, the J end by 3 bases, with 12 bases between. CDR1 is SGHDT and CDR2 is YYEEEE in the germline V gene. This CDR3 is built from 15 residues. The CDR3 coding sequence is TGTGCCAGCAGCTTGGGACCGACTAGAAAAGAGACCCAGTACTTC. This sequence encodes CASSLGPTRKETQYF.

V gene TRBV27 combines with J gene TRBJ2-5, with D possibly called TRBD1 or TRBD2 (6 bases each). V was cut by 2 bases and J by 1 base, with 17 bases left in between. This CDR3 is 17 amino acids long. Germline loops: CDR1 MNHEY, CDR2 SMNVEV (reference sequence). CDR3 in amino acids: CASSLGSGDIFQETQYF. CDR3 bases: TGTGCCAGCAGTTTAGGGTCGGGGGACATTTTCCAAGAGACCCAGTACTTC.

V usage is TRBV6-5 and J usage is TRBJ2-2; either TRBD1 or TRBD2 may fit D (5 bases each). Germline V lookup: CDR1 MNHEY, CDR2 SVGAGI. Between the trimmed V and J ends, which lost 2 bases and 6 bases, there was a span of 10 bases. This CDR3 contains 14 residues. Here the CDR3 reads CASSYDGAPGELFF. The DNA of the CDR3 is TGTGCCAGCAGTTACGACGGGGCCCCCGGGGAGCTGTTTTTT.

This clonotype was recorded at least ten times. The chain links TRBV5-1 to TRBJ2-1; a possible D gene is TRBD1 (6 bases). The CDR3 is 15 residues long. CDR1 is SGHRS and CDR2 is YFSETQ in the germline V gene. V was clipped by 0 bases and J by 2 bases, with 9 bases between them. The CDR3 sequence is CASSLDGGPYNEQFF. The DNA for the CDR3 is TGCGCCAGCAGCTTGGATGGGGGCCCCTACAATGAGCAGTTCTTC.

This clonotype was counted a few times. The chain joins TRBV3-1 to TRBJ1-6; D not certain. V was shortened by 2 bases and J by 11 bases, with 13 bases between the two germline ends. The CDR3 totals 14 residues. CDR1 LGHDT and CDR2 YNNKEL come from the germline V gene (reference sequence). CDR3 DNA sequence: TGTGCCAGCAGCCAAAACGGGGTTCGAGCACCCCTCCACTTT. It specifies CASSQNGVRAPLHF.

The gene calls are TRBV5-1 and TRBJ1-6; D is ambiguous. V was clipped by 7 bases and J by 7 bases, with 15 bases between them. The CDR3 contains 14 residues. Germline V lookup: CDR1 SGHRS, CDR2 YFSETQ. The chain's CDR3 is CASQGGSGNSPLHF. CDR3 sequence (DNA): TGCGCCAGCCAAGGCGGTTCGGGGAATTCACCCCTCCACTTT. The full variable domain, its missing parts supplied by reference TRBV5-1 and TRBJ1-6, is KAGVTQTPRYLIKTRGQQVTLSCSPISGHRSVSWYQQTPGQGLQFLFEYFSETQRNKGNFPGRFSGRQFSNSRSEMNVSTLELGDSALYLCASQGGSGNSPLHFGNGTRLTVT.

This clonotype appeared a few times. The chain joins TRBV11-2 to TRBJ2-1, with 11 bases fitting TRBD2. J was trimmed by 4 bases and V by 5 bases; bases with no gene match: 4. Per germline, CDR1 SGHAT and CDR2 FQNNGV. This CDR3 comprises 15 residues. The CDR3 loop reads CASSTTSGRYNEQFF. The DNA of the CDR3 is TGTGCCAGCAGCACCACTAGCGGGAGATACAATGAGCAGTTCTTC.

The gene calls are TRBV20-1 and TRBJ2-7; 8 positions match TRBD2. V shed 0 bases, J shed 3 bases, and the junction held 7 bases outside the gene matches. In germline, CDR1 is DFQATT, CDR2 SNEGSKA (reference sequence). The CDR3 has 15 amino acids. CDR3 amino acids: CSARDGSGDNYEQYF. CDR3 nucleotides: TGCAGTGCTAGAGATGGTAGCGGGGACAACTACGAGCAGTACTTC.

This chain connects TRBV12-3 or TRBV12-4 to TRBJ2-5; tentative D call: TRBD1 (6 bases). This CDR3 region has 15 residues. Trimming removed 0 bases at V and 5 bases at J, with 13 bases between. CDR3 nucleotide sequence: TGTGCCAGCAGTTTAGCCCCGACAGGAAGGGAGACCCAGTACTTC. This sequence encodes CASSLAPTGRETQYF.

This clonotype occurred a few times. The rearrangement uses TRBV7-2 and TRBJ2-1; 10 nucleotides line up with TRBD2. The CDR3 has 17 amino acids. V shed 6 bases and J 8 bases; nucleotides not matched to a gene: 16. Germline CDR1 is SGHTA and CDR2 is FQGNSA. The CDR3: CASRGGVSGRDLDEQFF. In DNA, the CDR3 is TGTGCCAGCAGGGGAGGGGTAAGCGGGAGGGATTTGGATGAGCAGTTCTTC.

The gene calls are TRBV29-1 and TRBJ2-1; D remains ambiguous. V was pared by 2 bases and J by 7 bases, with 12 bases between. The CDR3 runs 13 residues. The germline gives CDR1 SQVTM, CDR2 ANQGSEA. In DNA form, the CDR3 reads TGCAGCGTTGAATGGGTAGTTCTGAATGAGCAGTTCTTC. It translates to CSVEWVVLNEQFF.